These 20 T cell receptor beta chains were all obtained from the same sample, sequenced in a study of vaccination and CD4 T cells after COVID-19. The treatment here: roughly nine-day PBMC culture with coronavirus spike peptide pools or control peptides (ViraFEST assay). Their cognate antigens are unknown. The study sequenced cultured CD4+ T cell DNA using the Oncomine TCR Beta short-read assay. Via MiXCR, TCRdb re-called the PCR reads, giving one row per CDR3 protein. The table shows under 20,000 distinct CDR3 sequences, with more than 40% occurring only once. Material: CD4+ T cells from blood, cultured in vitro, obtained after SARS-CoV-2 vaccination. All receptors derive from a human donor who had recovered from COVID-19.

This chain links TRBV28 with TRBJ1-5, with a possible D match to TRBD1 (6 bases). V was cut by 3 bases and J by 2 bases, with 11 bases left in between. Per germline, CDR1 MDHEN and CDR2 SYDVKM. The CDR3 spans 15 residues. CDR3 region: CASSFARGGNQPQHF. CDR3 DNA: TGTGCCAGCAGTTTTGCCAGGGGTGGCAATCAGCCCCAGCATTTT. The whole variable domain, remainder taken from reference TRBV28 and TRBJ1-5, is DVKVTQSSRYLVKRTGEKVFLECVQDMDHENMFWYRQDPGLGLRLIYFSYDVKMKEKGDIPEGYSVSREKKERFSLILESASTNQTSMYLCASSFARGGNQPQHFGDGTRLSIL.

The V and J genes are TRBV28 and TRBJ2-7, with D perhaps TRBD2 (5 bases). Germline lookup yields CDR1 MDHEN and CDR2 SYDVKM. CDR3 length: 11 amino acids. V gave up 8 bases and J gave up 2 bases, with 7 bases separating them. The CDR3 sequence is CASGLTYEQYF. DNA of the CDR3: TGTGCCAGCGGACTGACCTACGAGCAGTACTTC.

The chain is built from TRBV20-1 and TRBJ2-6, with 9 bases matching TRBD1. The CDR3 has 18 residues. V gave up 2 bases and J gave up 0 bases; unmatched junction bases: 8. Germline V gene lookup returns CDR1 DFQATT and CDR2 SNEGSKA (reference sequence). In DNA, the CDR3 is TGCAGTGCTAGACCTCGACAGGGGGAACTCTCTGGGGCCAACGTCCTGACTTTC. Translation: CSARPRQGELSGANVLTF.

This clonotype is medium-sized within its sample. The chain recombines TRBV7-6 with TRBJ1-3, with no clear D. Germline lookup yields CDR1 SGHVS and CDR2 FNYEAQ. With 5 bases removed from V and 0 bases from J, the gap between germline ends came to 14 bases. CDR3 length: 16 residues. The CDR3 nucleotides read TGTGCCAGCAGCCCCGGTGCGGTTTCCTCTGGAAACACCATATATTTT. Translating it yields CASSPGAVSSGNTIYF.

This clonotype has just a few counts. CDR3 nucleotide sequence: TGTGCCAGCAGTTCCTCAGGGGACTACTATGGCTACACCTTC. Residues: CASSSSGDYYGYTF. The chain links TRBV28 to TRBJ1-2; perhaps TRBD1 as D (6 bases). V was cut by 4 bases and J by 3 bases, with 12 bases left in between. The length of the CDR3 is 14 residues. In germline, CDR1 is MDHEN, CDR2 SYDVKM.

The chain links TRBV28 to TRBJ2-5; D uncertain. V gave up 1 base and J gave up 5 bases, with 8 bases separating them. The CDR3 covers 13 residues. The germline V gene encodes CDR1 MDHEN and CDR2 SYDVKM. This CDR3 reads CASSLLAPETQYF. The CDR3 region has the DNA TGTGCCAGCAGTTTATTGGCCCCGGAGACCCAGTACTTC.

V usage is TRBV12-3 or TRBV12-4 and J usage is TRBJ2-2; 9 bases fit TRBD2. The CDR3 length is 16 residues. V trimming: 7 bases; J trimming: 7 bases; junction bases outside the gene matches: 13. The CDR3 sequence: CASTPSPSGTIGELFF. DNA of the CDR3: TGTGCCAGCACCCCGTCCCCTAGCGGGACTATCGGGGAGCTGTTTTTT.

This clonotype was counted once. The CDR3 protein is CASSPYGQGGEAQYF. CDR3 in DNA: TGTGCCAGCAGCCCATACGGACAGGGCGGTGAGGCCCAGTACTTC. This chain uses TRBV7-9 with TRBJ2-5; 8 bases agree with TRBD1. The CDR3 has 15 amino acids. The germline V gene encodes CDR1 SEHNR and CDR2 FQNEAQ (reference sequence). V was clipped by 5 bases and J by 9 bases; unmatched bases: 14.

V is TRBV6-5 and J is TRBJ2-7, with TRBD2 matching over 12 bases. The CDR3 runs to 17 residues. V gave up 0 bases and J gave up 2 bases; unmatched junction bases: 5. Germline values: CDR1 MNHEY, CDR2 SVGAGI. The chain's CDR3 is CASSYSFSSGRAYEQYF. As DNA, the CDR3 is TGTGCCAGCAGTTACTCGTTTTCTAGCGGGAGGGCCTACGAGCAGTACTTC.

The J gene is TRBJ2-7, the V gene TRBV20-1; 15 bases agree with TRBD2. This CDR3 comprises 18 residues. Germline CDR1 reads DFQATT; CDR2 reads SNEGSKA (reference sequence). V trimming: 0 bases; J trimming: 5 bases; junction bases outside the gene matches: 11. CDR3 loop: CSARDPRLWTSGRDEQYF. CDR3 bases: TGCAGTGCTAGAGATCCGCGTTTGTGGACTAGCGGGAGGGACGAGCAGTACTTC.

The chain's CDR3 is CSAPGGALQETQYF. The CDR3 DNA is TGCAGTGCCCCCGGCGGGGCGTTACAAGAGACCCAGTACTTC. The V gene is TRBV20-1, the J gene TRBJ2-5, with TRBD2 as a possible D gene (6 bases). This CDR3 has 14 residues. The germline V gene encodes CDR1 DFQATT and CDR2 SNEGSKA (reference sequence). Trimming cost V 6 bases and J 2 bases, with 16 bases left between them.

This clonotype was found a few times. The genes are TRBV20-1 and TRBJ2-7, with D possibly matching TRBD1 (6 bases). Trimming took off 0 bases at V and 2 bases at J, with 20 bases between the two ends. The CDR3 consists of 17 residues. CDR1 DFQATT and CDR2 SNEGSKA come from the germline V gene (reference sequence). The CDR3 DNA sequence: TGCAGTGCTAGAGATCTTGGCCCGCAGGGGCCGACCTACGAGCAGTACTTC. Protein: CSARDLGPQGPTYEQYF.

Written as DNA, the CDR3 is TGTGCCAGCAGCGTCCGGGACAGCCCGAACACTGAAGCTTTCTTT. Protein: CASSVRDSPNTEAFF. The chain has TRBV7-8 and TRBJ1-1; the match to TRBD1 covers 7 bases. CDR3 length: 15 residues. The V segment lost 5 bases and the J segment 1 base; nucleotides outside the gene matches: 7. From germline, CDR1 is SGHVS and CDR2 FQNEAQ.

By frequency in the sample, this clonotype is large. V usage is TRBV7-3 and J usage is TRBJ2-7; perhaps TRBD2 as D (6 bases). V lost 2 bases, J lost 7 bases, and 12 bases lay in between. CDR1 and CDR2 from the germline V gene are SGHTA and FQGTGA. The CDR3 loop spans 13 amino acids. The CDR3 spells CASSLSSAGEQYF. The CDR3 nucleotides are TGTGCCAGCAGCTTATCGAGTGCGGGGGAGCAGTACTTC.

The rearrangement uses TRBV30 and TRBJ1-1, with D uncertain. This CDR3 has 11 amino acids. Germline V lookup: CDR1 GTSNPN, CDR2 SVGIG (reference sequence). Between the trimmed V and J ends, which lost 1 base and 11 bases, there was a span of 11 bases. CDR3 coding DNA: TGTGCCTGGAGTGAGGCTAGGGAGGCTTTCTTT. Translation gives CAWSEAREAFF.

The sample holds a few counts of this clonotype. The gene calls are TRBV4-1 and TRBJ2-1, with TRBD2 matching over 13 bases. The junction had 13 bases not matched to a gene; V was cut back by 1 base and J by 16 bases. CDR3 length equals 16 residues. Germline V gene sequence: CDR1 MGHRA, CDR2 YSYEKL. CDR3 in amino acids: CASSQVTLTSGRAYFF. CDR3 DNA: TGCGCCAGCAGCCAAGTAACCCTAACTAGCGGGAGGGCCTATTTCTTC.

This chain uses TRBV6-2 or TRBV6-3 with TRBJ2-7; 11 bases align to TRBD2. The J segment lost 0 bases and the V segment lost 5 bases, leaving 15 bases of the junction unmatched. Germline loops: CDR1 MNHEY, CDR2 SVGEGT. There are 19 residues in the CDR3. CDR3 in amino acids: CASSRWRTGTSGSSYEQYF. The DNA of the CDR3 is TGTGCCAGCAGTCGCTGGAGAACCGGGACTAGCGGCAGCTCCTACGAGCAGTACTTC.

V and J are TRBV7-2 and TRBJ1-6; D is undetermined. The CDR3 is made up of 14 amino acids. V was shortened by 1 base and J by 7 bases, with 8 bases between the two germline ends. Germline V gene lookup returns CDR1 SGHTA and CDR2 FQGNSA. The CDR3 loop reads CASSLVPRNSPLHF. Written as DNA, the CDR3 is TGTGCCAGCAGCTTAGTGCCCAGAAATTCACCCCTCCACTTT.

The chain uses TRBV6-1 and TRBJ1-5; a possible D gene is TRBD1 (5 bases). The ends were cut back, 1 base at V and 3 bases at J, with 10 bases in the middle. Germline V lookup: CDR1 MNHNS, CDR2 SASEGT. CDR3 length: 15 amino acids. The CDR3, as DNA: TGTGCCAGCAGTGAAGAAGGGACCCCCAATCAGCCCCAGCATTTT. This translates into CASSEEGTPNQPQHF.

J is TRBJ2-5 and V is TRBV4-2; tentatively, D is TRBD2 (5 bases). V gave up 0 bases and J gave up 4 bases, with 18 bases separating them. CDR1 LGHNA and CDR2 YNFKEQ come from the germline V gene. The CDR3 has 17 amino acids. The CDR3 nucleotides read TGTGCCAGCAGCCAAGAGACTCCAGGCCTCCGGGGAGAGACCCAGTACTTC. It encodes CASSQETPGLRGETQYF.